Shown below are 5 T cell receptor beta chains from a single sample sequenced in a study of T cells expressing NK-cell markers. TCRdb reprocessed the 5' RACE reads and keeps a single row for each CDR3 protein, giving no DNA. The sample holds over 100,000 distinct CDR3 sequences. The sequencing sample was made of blood T cells: a sorted CD56 or NKG2C T cell subset, CD4+ or CD8+ T cells, or bulk PBMC T cells (not recorded which). All receptors derive from a woman aged 18-69 years in good health.

V is TRBV25-1 and J is TRBJ1-1; TCRdb reports TRBD1, a call that lacks DNA to check it against. CDR1 is MGHDK and CDR2 is SYGVNS in the germline V gene. The CDR3 sequence is 13 residues long. CDR3: CASRLGTGTEAFF.

J is TRBJ2-5 and V is TRBV24-1; there is no DNA to check the TCRdb D call of TRBD1. The CDR3 runs 13 residues. Germline V gene sequence: CDR1 KGHDR, CDR2 SFDVKD. CDR3 amino acids: CATSGGGAETQYF.

The chain uses TRBV4-1 and TRBJ1-5; as DNA is missing, the TRBD1 call by TCRdb cannot be tested. The CDR3 runs to 18 residues. The germline V gene encodes CDR1 MGHRA and CDR2 YSYEKL. CDR3 protein: CASSQGGWGDYSNQPQHF.

The chain recombines TRBV12-3 or TRBV12-4 with TRBJ2-3; TCRdb proposes TRBD2, but this gene call is untestable without DNA. The CDR3 totals 16 residues. The CDR3 is CASSPLAGGSTDTQYF.

The rearrangement joins TRBV12-3 or TRBV12-4 to TRBJ1-1; absent DNA, TCRdb's TRBD1 call cannot be checked. This CDR3 comprises 13 residues. The CDR3 loop is CASRLPSNTEAFF.